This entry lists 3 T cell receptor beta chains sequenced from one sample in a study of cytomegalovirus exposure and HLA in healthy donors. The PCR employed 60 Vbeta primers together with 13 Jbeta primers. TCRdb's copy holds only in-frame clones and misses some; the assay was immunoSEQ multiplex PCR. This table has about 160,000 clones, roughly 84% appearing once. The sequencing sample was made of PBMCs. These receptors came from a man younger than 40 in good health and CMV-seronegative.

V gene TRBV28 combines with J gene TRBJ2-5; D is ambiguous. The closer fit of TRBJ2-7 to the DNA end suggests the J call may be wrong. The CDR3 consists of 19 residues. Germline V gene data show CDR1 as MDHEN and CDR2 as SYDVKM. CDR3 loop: CASSHQIGRSPSSSYEQYF. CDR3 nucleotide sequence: TGTGCCAGCAGCCATCAAATAGGCAGGTCCCCTTCTAGCTCCTACGAGCAGTACTTC.

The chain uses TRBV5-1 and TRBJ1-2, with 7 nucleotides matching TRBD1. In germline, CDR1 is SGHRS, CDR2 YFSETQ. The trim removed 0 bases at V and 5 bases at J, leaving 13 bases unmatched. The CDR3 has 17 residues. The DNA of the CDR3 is TGCGCCAGCAGCTTGGAGGGTATTAGGGGGCCTATGTATGGCTACACCTTC. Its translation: CASSLEGIRGPMYGYTF. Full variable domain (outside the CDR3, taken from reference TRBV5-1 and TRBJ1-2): KAGVTQTPRYLIKTRGQQVTLSCSPISGHRSVSWYQQTPGQGLQFLFEYFSETQRNKGNFPGRFSGRQFSNSRSEMNVSTLELGDSALYLCASSLEGIRGPMYGYTFGSGTRLTVV.

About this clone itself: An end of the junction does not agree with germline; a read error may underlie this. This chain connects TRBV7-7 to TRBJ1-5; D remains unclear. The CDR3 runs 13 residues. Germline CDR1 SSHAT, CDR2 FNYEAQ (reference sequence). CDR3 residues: CASSLDRYQPQHF. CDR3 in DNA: TGTGCTAGCAGCTTAGATCGGTATCAGCCCCAGCATTTT.